These 17 T cell receptor beta chains came from one sample sequenced in a study of PD-L1 blockade in urothelial cancer. TCRdb's copy holds only in-frame clones and misses some; the assay was immunoSEQ multiplex PCR. The sample yields tens of thousands of clones, around 84% seen once. Time point here: pretreatment peripheral blood. The sample in question was PBMCs, obtained around atezolizumab (anti-PD-L1) treatment. Receptors originate from a man aged 50 or older with urothelial cancer.

V and J are TRBV27 and TRBJ2-5; 7 bases agree with TRBD1. CDR1 and CDR2 (germline): MNHEY, SMNVEV (reference sequence). The CDR3 runs to 14 residues. V lost 2 bases, J lost 3 bases, and 3 bases stayed unmatched. The CDR3 DNA reads as TGTGCCAGCAGTTTAAGGGACAGTAAAGAGACCCAGTACTTC. It is translated as CASSLRDSKETQYF.

The chain is built from TRBV11-2 and TRBJ2-7; D remains ambiguous. The V gene's germline CDR1 is SGHAT and CDR2 FQNNGV. The CDR3 has 14 residues. The V end was cut by 1 base, the J end by 0 bases, with 7 bases between. In DNA form, the CDR3 reads TGTGCCAGCAGCTTAGTGAAGAGCTCCTACGAGCAGTACTTC. It translates to CASSLVKSSYEQYF.

This chain joins TRBV6-9 and TRBJ2-1; a weak D match, TRBD2 (6 bases). Germline V gene data show CDR1 as MNHGY and CDR2 as SVAAGI. The CDR3 contains 11 residues. The ends were cut back, 6 bases at V and 10 bases at J, with 10 bases in the middle. CDR3 bases: TGTGCCAGCAGGGGACTTGGGGAGCAGTTCTTC. As protein: CASRGLGEQFF.

The V and J genes are TRBV6-4 and TRBJ2-1; 7 bases agree with TRBD1. J gave up 8 bases and V 6 bases, and 7 bases lay outside the gene matches. The CDR3 sequence is 13 residues long. Germline V gives CDR1 MRHNA, CDR2 SNTAGT. CDR3 protein: CASSPGQADEQFF. Written as DNA, the CDR3 is TGTGCCAGCAGCCCCGGACAGGCGGATGAGCAGTTCTTC.

This clone has a handful of counts. This chain joins TRBV4-1 and TRBJ1-2; 12 nucleotides match TRBD1. CDR1 is MGHRA and CDR2 is YSYEKL in the germline V gene. The CDR3 runs to 15 residues. V shed 2 bases, J shed 8 bases, and the junction held 6 bases outside the gene matches. The CDR3 DNA reads TGCGCCAGCAGCCAACACGGGACAGGGGGCCGAGGCTACACCTTC. It specifies CASSQHGTGGRGYTF.

V is TRBV6-6 and J is TRBJ2-5; 8 nucleotides match TRBD2. CDR1 and CDR2 (germline): MNHNY, SVGAGI (reference sequence). Germline trimming cut 2 bases from V and 9 bases from J; bases unmatched to any gene: 11. The CDR3 totals 15 residues. The CDR3 nucleotides read TGTGCCAGCAGTTACGGGTTAGCGGGATTTACGGCCCAGTACTTC. This encodes CASSYGLAGFTAQYF.

This sequence joins TRBV27 and TRBJ2-4, with 13 nucleotides matching TRBD2. With V trimmed by 2 bases and J by 0 bases, 7 bases remained unmatched. CDR1 MNHEY and CDR2 SMNVEV come from the germline V gene (reference sequence). The CDR3 totals 19 residues. CDR3 residues: CASSLTSGGGQVAKNIQYF. The CDR3 bases are TGTGCCAGCAGTTTAACTAGCGGGGGGGGTCAGGTAGCCAAAAACATTCAGTACTTC.

A single count supports this clone. This chain uses TRBV9 with TRBJ2-3; D ambiguous. Germline V gene data show CDR1 as SGDLS and CDR2 as YYNGEE. V dropped 4 bases and J dropped 2 bases, with 14 bases sitting between them. The CDR3 has 15 residues. CDR3 region: CASSWVAGDTDTQYF. The CDR3 coding sequence is TGTGCCAGCAGCTGGGTGGCAGGCGACACAGATACGCAGTATTTT. Variable domain in full (rest from reference TRBV9 and TRBJ2-3): DSGVTQTPKHLITATGQRVTLRCSPRSGDLSVYWYQQSLDQGLQFLIQYYNGEERAKGNILERFSAQQFPDLHSELNLSSLELGDSALYFCASSWVAGDTDTQYFGPGTRLTVL.

The chain has TRBV28 and TRBJ2-3, with 8 bases that match TRBD2. Trimming removed 7 bases from V and 6 bases from J; junction bases left unmatched: 15. The germline CDR1 and CDR2 sequences are MDHEN and SYDVKM. CDR3 size: 16 residues. The CDR3 loop reads CASNTPGLGAVDTQYF. The CDR3 nucleotides read TGTGCCAGCAATACTCCGGGACTAGGGGCTGTTGATACGCAGTATTTT.

DNA for the CDR3: TGTGCCAGCAGCGTAGAGGTAGCCCCCTACGAGCAGTACTTC. Its protein is CASSVEVAPYEQYF. The chain joins TRBV9 to TRBJ2-7; D not resolved. Germline V gives CDR1 SGDLS, CDR2 YYNGEE. This CDR3 is 14 amino acids long. V was clipped by 0 bases and J by 2 bases, with 9 bases between them. Variable domain in full (rest from reference TRBV9 and TRBJ2-7): DSGVTQTPKHLITATGQRVTLRCSPRSGDLSVYWYQQSLDQGLQFLIQYYNGEERAKGNILERFSAQQFPDLHSELNLSSLELGDSALYFCASSVEVAPYEQYFGPGTRLTVT.

This clone was observed a few times. V gene TRBV5-1 combines with J gene TRBJ2-2, with 9 bases aligning to TRBD2. The CDR3 spans 14 residues. The germline gives CDR1 SGHRS, CDR2 YFSETQ. V was pared by 2 bases and J by 8 bases, with 4 bases of the junction left unmatched. CDR3 sequence (DNA): TGCGCCAGCAGCTTCGGGACTAGCACTGGGGAGCTGTTTTTT. This encodes CASSFGTSTGELFF.

The V call is TRBV5-4, the J call TRBJ2-5; 7 bases align to TRBD2. Germline lookup yields CDR1 SGHNT and CDR2 YYREEE (reference sequence). Germline trimming cut 2 bases from V and 5 bases from J; bases unmatched to any gene: 3. The CDR3 is 13 amino acids. The CDR3 DNA is TGTGCCAGCAGCTTTGGGACTACGGAGACCCAGTACTTC. It codes for CASSFGTTETQYF.

This clone has just a few counts. The genes are TRBV5-5 and TRBJ2-1, with 8 positions matching TRBD2. The CDR3 consists of 16 residues. From germline, CDR1 is SGHKS and CDR2 YYEKEE (reference sequence). V shed 4 bases and J 7 bases; nucleotides not matched to a gene: 13. The CDR3 nucleotides are TGTGCCAGCAGCCCCCGGACTAGCATCATGGGTAATGAGCAGTTCTTC. Protein product: CASSPRTSIMGNEQFF.

V is TRBV27 and J is TRBJ2-5, with TRBD1 matching 9 bases. Germline V gene sequence: CDR1 MNHEY, CDR2 SMNVEV (reference sequence). The CDR3 runs to 15 residues. V was clipped by 5 bases and J by 4 bases; unmatched bases: 8. CDR3 coding DNA: TGTGCCAGCAGTCTAGGGACAGGGAGCAGAGAGACCCAGTACTTC. Encoded protein: CASSLGTGSRETQYF.

The rearrangement links TRBV5-1 to TRBJ1-3; 12 bases are shared with TRBD1. With 2 bases clipped from V and 3 bases from J, the junction kept 6 bases outside the gene matches. This CDR3 is 17 amino acids long. From germline, CDR1 is SGHRS and CDR2 YFSETQ. This chain's CDR3 is CASSFAGTGGGGNTIYF. The CDR3 DNA follows: TGCGCCAGCAGCTTTGCCGGGACAGGGGGCGGTGGAAACACCATATATTTT.

The chain links TRBV14 to TRBJ2-5; D is possibly TRBD1 (5 bases). In germline, CDR1 is SGHDN, CDR2 FVKESK. The length of the CDR3 is 17 residues. V lost 0 bases and J 2 bases, leaving 16 bases between the germline ends. CDR3 sequence reads: CASSQDTRERRQETQYF. CDR3 coding DNA: TGTGCCAGCAGCCAAGATACCAGGGAAAGGAGACAAGAGACCCAGTACTTC.

The rearrangement links TRBV29-1 to TRBJ1-2; possibly TRBD1 for D (5 bases). Trimming took off 4 bases at V and 4 bases at J, with 10 bases between the two ends. The CDR3 is 12 residues long. Germline V CDR1 and CDR2: SQVTM, ANQGSEA. The CDR3 loop reads CSVVGGGYGYTF. The CDR3 DNA sequence: TGCAGCGTTGTGGGGGGGGGCTATGGCTACACCTTC.